Here is one T cell receptor beta chain with its context. Its antigen is currently unknown. The sample originates from a study of shared clonotypes between healthy human individuals. Regarding the study as a whole: The rarefaction results pointed to incomplete sorted-subset sequencing despite large depth. Few donors limited the genetic and exposure-history diversity represented.

The V and J ends lost 5 bases and 4 bases, in that order; junction bases with no gene match: 2. This CDR3 contains 15 residues. Germline values: CDR1 MNHEY, CDR2 SMNVEV (reference sequence). Naivety among CD8 cells was defined by CD45RO negativity and positive CCR7 selection, thereby excluding terminally differentiated effector memory CD45RA+ cells. TCRdb's copy holds only in-frame clones and misses some; the assay was immunoSEQ multiplex PCR. Of millions of clones listed, about 95% are singletons. The chain has TRBV27 and TRBJ2-1; 13 nucleotides align to TRBD2. Sequences were obtained from naive CD8+ T cells sorted from blood. This clonotype was sampled from a man aged 18 to 29 in good health. This CDR3 reads CASSRLAGGYNEQFF. In DNA form, the CDR3 reads TGTGCCAGCAGTCGACTAGCGGGAGGATACAATGAGCAGTTCTTC.